Sequencing of this TCR beta chain was carried out in a study of cytomegalovirus exposure and HLA in healthy donors. Overall study: For the approximately 400 genotyped donors, approximately 83% fell within the Caucasian-associated ancestry cluster.

PCR amplification relied on 60 Vbeta primers (plus 13 Jbeta primers). Clones were read by immunoSEQ multiplex PCR, and TCRdb kept only the in-frame ones, dropping some. The sample lists about 140,000 clones, over 65% occurring once. Concerning this clone: Its specificity is unknown.

Study findings and constraints: Later on, an analysis tied around 17,000 TCR beta sequences to HLA alleles at 0.05 false discovery rate. A list of approximately 160 TCR beta chains associated with cytomegalovirus was given.

With 8 bases removed from V and 6 bases from J, the gap between germline ends came to 17 bases. The CDR3 is 13 amino acids. Germline V gene lookup returns CDR1 MDHEN and CDR2 SYDVKM. The TCR sequence derives from a woman aged 25 to 39 in good health and CMV-seronegative. Specimen: PBMCs. The rearrangement links TRBV28 to TRBJ2-7, with a weak D call TRBD2 (6 bases). CDR3 residues: CASRDGGTREQYV. The DNA of the CDR3 is TGTGCCAGCCGAGACGGAGGGACTCGCGAGCAGTACGTC.